This TCR beta chain was obtained from a study of T cells in Graves' hyperthyroidism and ophthalmopathy (dated by TCRdb to the late 2010s). With respect to the entire study: Peripheral blood samples were taken at initial diagnosis, before any treatment was given. The 80 to 100 discovery patients were randomly divided into training and test sets at a 7:3 ratio. Prospective prediction of ophthalmopathy was tested in an independent validation cohort consisting of under 20 hyperthyroidism patients and 15 to 17 patients who later progressed to ophthalmopathy. After blood sampling, hyperthyroidism patients were treated with methimazole at a starting dose of 30 mg daily, and ophthalmopathy patients were treated with high-dose intravenous methylprednisolone. To identify distinguishing TCR V-J signatures, a discovery cohort of about 100 patients was used, comprising 43 with Graves' ophthalmopathy and under 60 with stable Graves' hyperthyroidism. The paper describes TCR Vbeta CDR3 sequencing of some 130 peripheral blood samples, made up of roughly 45 ophthalmopathy patients, around 78 hyperthyroidism patients and 17 progressor patients. Thyroid tissue and blood T-cell repertoires from more than five Graves' hyperthyroidism patients were also compared in the study. Results and caveats for the whole study, not just this receptor: In validation, the model predicted progression to ophthalmopathy with approximately 69% sensitivity and roughly 75% specificity, a median of approximately 6.7 months before onset. Most expanded thyroid clonotypes (frequency above 0.001) were also detected in blood, a finding suggesting that blood repertoires may reflect thyroid immune responses. In cross-validation, a model built on a 13 V-J signature told ophthalmopathy apart from stable hyperthyroidism with 87.88% sensitivity and approximately 81% specificity, and in testing the same model reached 80%/75%. No statistical method was used to set the sample size in advance, and investigators knew the group allocation.

Stable Graves' hyperthyroidism was defined as the absence of progression to ophthalmopathy over 18 months of follow-up. Hyperthyroidism patients were newly diagnosed, with disease duration under 2 months, and aged 18 to 65 years. The study excluded patients with uncontrolled infections, other autoimmune diseases, pregnancy or lactation. Diagnoses relied on clinical symptoms, serum thyroxine and TRAb, thyroid ultrasound and orbital computed tomography. Ficoll-Paque density gradient centrifugation was used to isolate PBMCs from 9.5 to 10 ml of fresh peripheral blood. Trizol reagent was used to extract total RNA, and RNA quality was then checked on an Agilent 2100 Bioanalyzer. The TCR beta CDR3 regions were amplified from RNA transcripts. The TCR CDR3 was subjected to a first round of RT-PCR using the HTBI primer set and the Qiagen OneStep RT-PCR kit. Libraries were constructed in a second round of multiplex PCR, after which size selection and purification were performed. Sequencing of the libraries was done on an Illumina HiSeq2000 using paired-end 100 bp reads. Under the source paper's analysis protocol: SOAPnuke was used to process the raw data, throwing out any read that contained adapters or uncalled bases, had a mean Phred below 15, or lacked an exact constant-primer or identifier match. High-quality paired reads were merged with COPE v1.2.5, and unique nucleotide sequences were defined as clonotypes. MiTCR v1.1 was used to align the clonotypes against IMGT TRBV, TRBD and TRBJ reference segments. The analysis was restricted to V-J combinations with a frequency above 0.0001, which together covered around 99% of the repertoires. The TCS score was defined as F50 (clonal expansion) divided by E x V (chaos), with BLOSUM62-based TCRdist calculated between CDR3 peptides within each V-J. Welch's t-statistics and random forest reduced several hundred V-J features to about 13, which were used in a naive Bayes classifier (R e1071). TCRdb redid the processing of the public reads, applying fastp at Q25 and MiXCR, and retained in-frame beta chains. Identical CDR3 proteins give one entry, which carries the most common genes and DNA. None of the V and J calls come from the authors' own analysis; TCRdb made them. Present in this sample are a few hundred thousand distinct CDR3 sequences, roughly an eighth of which were seen just once. The ten largest clonotypes hold 5.3% of the sample.

The table lists this clonotype with a few counts. Its antigen remains undetermined. Within one base of it there is no much larger clone, and no base qualities were kept. CDR1 and CDR2, looked up from the germline V gene (reference sequence), are DFQATT and SNEGSKA. Measured from the cysteine to the phenylalanine, the CDR3 is 14 residues long. Of the read, only the CDR3 DNA is kept; its 42 bases are in frame from base 1. Germline trimming amounts to 3 bases on V and 0 bases on J, with 2 as the count of junction bases outside the gene matches. The source of this sequence is a woman aged 18-29 years with Graves' hyperthyroidism. Sequencing used blood. Here the chain combines TRBV20-1 and TRBJ1-5, and TRBD1 aligns with 7 junction nucleotides. Read as DNA, the sequence is TGCAGTGCTAGGACAGGGACTAGCAATCAGCCCCAGCATTTT. Translated, this is CSARTGTSNQPQHF.